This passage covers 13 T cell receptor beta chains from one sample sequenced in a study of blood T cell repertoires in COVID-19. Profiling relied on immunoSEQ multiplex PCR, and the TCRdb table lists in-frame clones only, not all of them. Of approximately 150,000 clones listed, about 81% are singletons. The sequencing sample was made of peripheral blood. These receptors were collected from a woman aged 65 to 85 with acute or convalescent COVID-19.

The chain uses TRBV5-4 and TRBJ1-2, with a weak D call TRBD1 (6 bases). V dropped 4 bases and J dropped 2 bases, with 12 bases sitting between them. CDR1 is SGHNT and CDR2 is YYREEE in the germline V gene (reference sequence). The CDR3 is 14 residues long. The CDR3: CASSTNRANYGYTF. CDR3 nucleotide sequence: TGTGCCAGCAGCACGAACAGGGCCAACTATGGCTACACCTTC. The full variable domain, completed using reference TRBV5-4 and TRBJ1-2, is ETGVTQSPTHLIKTRGQQVTLRCSSQSGHNTVSWYQQALGQGPQFIFQYYREEENGRGNFPPRFSGLQFPNYSSELNVNALELDDSALYLCASSTNRANYGYTFGSGTRLTVV.

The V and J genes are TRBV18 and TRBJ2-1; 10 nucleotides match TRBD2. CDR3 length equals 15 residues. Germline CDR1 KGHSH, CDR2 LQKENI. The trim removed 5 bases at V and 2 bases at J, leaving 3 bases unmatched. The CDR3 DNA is TGTGCCAGCTCAGAAGCGGGAGGGCCCTACAATGAGCAGTTCTTC. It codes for CASSEAGGPYNEQFF.

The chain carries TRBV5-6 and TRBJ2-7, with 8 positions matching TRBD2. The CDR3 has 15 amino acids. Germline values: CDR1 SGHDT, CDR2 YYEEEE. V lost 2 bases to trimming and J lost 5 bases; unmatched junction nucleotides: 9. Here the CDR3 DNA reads TGTGCCAGCAGCTTCCCCCGGACTAGCATCAACGAGCAGTACTTC. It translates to CASSFPRTSINEQYF.

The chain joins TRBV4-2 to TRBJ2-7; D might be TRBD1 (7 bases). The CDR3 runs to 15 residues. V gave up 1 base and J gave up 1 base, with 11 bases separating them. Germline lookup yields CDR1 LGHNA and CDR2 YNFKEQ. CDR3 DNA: TGTGCCAGCAGCCAAGGCGGGACAGCTTCCTACGAGCAGTACTTC. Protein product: CASSQGGTASYEQYF.

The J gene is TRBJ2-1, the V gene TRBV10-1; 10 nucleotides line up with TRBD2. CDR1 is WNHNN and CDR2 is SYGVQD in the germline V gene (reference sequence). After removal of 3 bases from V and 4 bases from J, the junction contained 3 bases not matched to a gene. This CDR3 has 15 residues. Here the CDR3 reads CASSDEREGYNEQFF. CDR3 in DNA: TGCGCCAGCAGTGACGAGCGGGAGGGATACAATGAGCAGTTCTTC.

CDR3 region: CASRPRDIYNQPQHF. CDR3 nucleotide sequence: TGTGCCAGCAGACCCCGGGACATTTATAATCAGCCCCAGCATTTT. V usage is TRBV6-5 and J usage is TRBJ1-5; D may be TRBD1 (6 bases). CDR3 size: 15 residues. V was pared by 6 bases and J by 4 bases, with 16 bases between. CDR1 is MNHEY, CDR2 SVGAGI, per germline.

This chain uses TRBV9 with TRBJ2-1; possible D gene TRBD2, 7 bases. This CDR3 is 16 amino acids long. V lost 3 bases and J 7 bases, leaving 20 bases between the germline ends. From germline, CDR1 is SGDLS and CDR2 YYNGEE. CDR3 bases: TGTGCCAGCAGCGGCGGGGGCGGGACTACCATGAATGAGCAGTTCTTC. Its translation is CASSGGGGTTMNEQFF.

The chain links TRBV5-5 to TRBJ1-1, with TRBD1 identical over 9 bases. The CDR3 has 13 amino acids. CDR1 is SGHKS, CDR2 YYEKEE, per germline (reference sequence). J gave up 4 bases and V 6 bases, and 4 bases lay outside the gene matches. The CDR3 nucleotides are TGTGCCAGCACCCGGGACAGGGCCACTGAAGCTTTCTTT. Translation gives CASTRDRATEAFF.

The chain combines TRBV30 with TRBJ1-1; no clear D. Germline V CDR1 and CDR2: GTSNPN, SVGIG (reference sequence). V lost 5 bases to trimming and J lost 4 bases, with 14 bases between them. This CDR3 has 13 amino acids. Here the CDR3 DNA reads TGTGCCTGGTCTGCCGGGTTCGTCACTGAAGCTTTCTTT. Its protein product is CAWSAGFVTEAFF.

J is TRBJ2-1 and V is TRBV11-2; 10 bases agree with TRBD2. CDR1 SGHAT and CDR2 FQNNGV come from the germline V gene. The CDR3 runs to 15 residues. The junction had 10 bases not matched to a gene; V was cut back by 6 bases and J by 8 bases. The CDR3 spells CASRKSSGRTYEQFF. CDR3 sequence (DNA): TGTGCCAGCAGAAAATCTAGCGGGAGAACTTATGAGCAGTTCTTC.

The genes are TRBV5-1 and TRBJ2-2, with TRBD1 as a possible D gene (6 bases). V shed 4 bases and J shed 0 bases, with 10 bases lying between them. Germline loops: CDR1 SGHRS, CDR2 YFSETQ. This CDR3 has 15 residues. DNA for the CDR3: TGCGCCAGCAGCCTGGACAGTTCGAACACCGGGGAGCTGTTTTTT. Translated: CASSLDSSNTGELFF.

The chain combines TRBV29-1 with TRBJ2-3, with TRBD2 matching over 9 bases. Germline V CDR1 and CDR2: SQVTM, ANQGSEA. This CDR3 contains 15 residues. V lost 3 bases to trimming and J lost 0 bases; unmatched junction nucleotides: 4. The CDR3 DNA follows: TGCAGCGTTGAGAGACTAGCGGAAAGCACAGATACGCAGTATTTT. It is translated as CSVERLAESTDTQYF.

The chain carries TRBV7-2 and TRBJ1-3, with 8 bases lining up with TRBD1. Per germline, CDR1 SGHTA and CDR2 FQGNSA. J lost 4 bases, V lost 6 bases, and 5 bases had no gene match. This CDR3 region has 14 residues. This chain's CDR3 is CASRQGARGNTIYF. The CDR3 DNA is TGTGCCAGCAGGCAGGGGGCTCGCGGAAACACCATATATTTT.